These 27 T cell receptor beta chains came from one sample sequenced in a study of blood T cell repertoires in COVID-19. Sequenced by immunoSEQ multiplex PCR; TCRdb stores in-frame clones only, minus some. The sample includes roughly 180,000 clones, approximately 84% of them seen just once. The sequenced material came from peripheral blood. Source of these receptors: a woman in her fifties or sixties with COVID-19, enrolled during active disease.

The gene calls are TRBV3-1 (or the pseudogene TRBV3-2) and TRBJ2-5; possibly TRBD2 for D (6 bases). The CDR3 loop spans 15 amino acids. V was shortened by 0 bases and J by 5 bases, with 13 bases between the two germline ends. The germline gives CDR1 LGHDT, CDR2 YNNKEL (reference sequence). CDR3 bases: TGTGCCAGCAGCCAAGACAAGGGAGGAGGGGAGACCCAGTACTTC. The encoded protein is CASSQDKGGGETQYF.

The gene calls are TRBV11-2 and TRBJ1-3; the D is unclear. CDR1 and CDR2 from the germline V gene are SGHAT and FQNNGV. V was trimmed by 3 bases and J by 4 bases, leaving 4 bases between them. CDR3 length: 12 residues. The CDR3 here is CASSLRGNTIYF. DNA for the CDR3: TGTGCCAGCAGCTTGCGGGGAAACACCATATATTTT.

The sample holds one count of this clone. CDR3 residues: CASSPKSGDSGNTIYF. The CDR3 nucleotides are TGTGCCAGCTCACCCAAAAGTGGAGACTCTGGAAACACCATATATTTT. This chain joins TRBV18 and TRBJ1-3; D not certain. Trimming removed 3 bases from V and 0 bases from J, with 12 bases in between. The CDR3 totals 16 residues. CDR1 is KGHSH, CDR2 LQKENI, per germline.

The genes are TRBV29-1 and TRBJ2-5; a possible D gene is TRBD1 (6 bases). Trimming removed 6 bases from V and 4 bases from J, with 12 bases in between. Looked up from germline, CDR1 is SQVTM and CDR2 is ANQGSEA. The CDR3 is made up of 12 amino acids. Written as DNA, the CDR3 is TGCAGCGTCCTACAGGGTCGAGAGACCCAGTACTTC. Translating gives CSVLQGRETQYF.

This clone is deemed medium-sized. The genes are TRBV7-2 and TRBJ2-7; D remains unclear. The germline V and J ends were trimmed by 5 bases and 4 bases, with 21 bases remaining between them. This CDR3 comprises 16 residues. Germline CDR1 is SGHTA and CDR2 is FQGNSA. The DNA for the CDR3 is TGTGCCAGCAGCCTGGCCGGTTTCACGGGTGTATACGAGCAGTACTTC. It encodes CASSLAGFTGVYEQYF.

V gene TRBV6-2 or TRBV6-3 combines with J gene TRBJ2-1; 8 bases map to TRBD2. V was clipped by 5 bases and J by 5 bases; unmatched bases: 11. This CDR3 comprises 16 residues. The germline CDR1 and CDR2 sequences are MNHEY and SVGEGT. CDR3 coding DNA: TGTGCCAGCAGTACCGACCGAGCGGGGGAAAACAATGAGCAGTTCTTC. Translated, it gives CASSTDRAGENNEQFF.

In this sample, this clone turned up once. The CDR3 protein is CAWSVRQSGGYTF. DNA for the CDR3: TGTGCCTGGAGTGTTAGGCAGTCGGGGGGCTACACCTTC. V usage is TRBV30 and J usage is TRBJ1-2; D ambiguous. CDR1 GTSNPN and CDR2 SVGIG come from the germline V gene (reference sequence). The CDR3 spans 13 residues. V was trimmed by 0 bases and J by 8 bases, leaving 13 bases between them.

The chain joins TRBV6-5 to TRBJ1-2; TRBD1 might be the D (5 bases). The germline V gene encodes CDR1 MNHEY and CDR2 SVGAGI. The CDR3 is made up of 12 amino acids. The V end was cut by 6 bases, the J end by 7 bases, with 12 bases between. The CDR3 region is CASSARGSGYTF. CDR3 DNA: TGTGCCAGCAGCGCAAGGGGCTCTGGCTACACCTTC.

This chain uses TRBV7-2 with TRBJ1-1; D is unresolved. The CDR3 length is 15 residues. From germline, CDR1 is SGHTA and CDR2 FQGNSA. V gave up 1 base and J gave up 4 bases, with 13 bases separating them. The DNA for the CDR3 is TGTGCCAGCAGCTTAGAGAGCGGGGTTGGCACTGAAGCTTTCTTT. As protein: CASSLESGVGTEAFF.

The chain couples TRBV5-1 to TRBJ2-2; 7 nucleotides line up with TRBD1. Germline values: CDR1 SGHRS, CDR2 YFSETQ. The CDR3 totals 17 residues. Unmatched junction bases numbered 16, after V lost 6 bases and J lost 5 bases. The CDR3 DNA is TGCGCCAGCACTCACGTCGGACAGGAGTGGTTTACCGGGGAGCTGTTTTTT. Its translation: CASTHVGQEWFTGELFF.

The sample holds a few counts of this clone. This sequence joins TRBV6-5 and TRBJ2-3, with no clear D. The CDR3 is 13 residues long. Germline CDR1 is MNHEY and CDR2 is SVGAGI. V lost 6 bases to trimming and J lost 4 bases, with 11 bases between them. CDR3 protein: CASSPPSADTQYF. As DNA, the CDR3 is TGTGCCAGCAGCCCACCTTCAGCAGATACGCAGTATTTT.

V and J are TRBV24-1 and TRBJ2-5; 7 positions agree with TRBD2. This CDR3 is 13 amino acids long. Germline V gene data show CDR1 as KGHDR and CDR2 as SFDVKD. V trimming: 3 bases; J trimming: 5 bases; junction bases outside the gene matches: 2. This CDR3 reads CATSDVGGETQYF. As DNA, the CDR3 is TGTGCCACCAGTGATGTGGGGGGGGAGACCCAGTACTTC.

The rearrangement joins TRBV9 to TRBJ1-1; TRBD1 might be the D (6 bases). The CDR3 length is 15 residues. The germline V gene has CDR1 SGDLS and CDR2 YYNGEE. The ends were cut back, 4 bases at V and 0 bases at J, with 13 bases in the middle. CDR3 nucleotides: TGTGCCAGCAGCCTAAGACAGGACCTGAACACTGAAGCTTTCTTT. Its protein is CASSLRQDLNTEAFF.

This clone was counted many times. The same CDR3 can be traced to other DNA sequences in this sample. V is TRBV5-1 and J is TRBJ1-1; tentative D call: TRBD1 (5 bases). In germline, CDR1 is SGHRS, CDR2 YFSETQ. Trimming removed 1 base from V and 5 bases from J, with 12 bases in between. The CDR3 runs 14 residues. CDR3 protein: CASSLYGKGTEAFF. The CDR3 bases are TGCGCCAGCAGCTTGTACGGTAAGGGGACTGAAGCTTTCTTT. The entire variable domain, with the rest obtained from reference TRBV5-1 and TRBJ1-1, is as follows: KAGVTQTPRYLIKTRGQQVTLSCSPISGHRSVSWYQQTPGQGLQFLFEYFSETQRNKGNFPGRFSGRQFSNSRSEMNVSTLELGDSALYLCASSLYGKGTEAFFGQGTRLTVV.

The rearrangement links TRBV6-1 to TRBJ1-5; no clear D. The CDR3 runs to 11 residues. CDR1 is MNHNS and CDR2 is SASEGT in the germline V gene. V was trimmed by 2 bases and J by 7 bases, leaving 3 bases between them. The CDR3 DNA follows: TGTGCCAGCAGTGAACCGCAGCCCCAGCATTTT. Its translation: CASSEPQPQHF.

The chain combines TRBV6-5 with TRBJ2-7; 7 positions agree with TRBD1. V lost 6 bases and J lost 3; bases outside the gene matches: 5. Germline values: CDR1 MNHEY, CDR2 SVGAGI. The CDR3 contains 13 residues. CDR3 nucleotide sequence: TGTGCCAGCAGCTCGGGACAGTTCTACGAGCAGTACTTC. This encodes CASSSGQFYEQYF.

The CDR3 DNA is TGCGCCAGCAGCGGTAGCTCTGGGGCCAACGTCCTGACTTTC. It encodes CASSGSSGANVLTF. V usage is TRBV5-1 and J usage is TRBJ2-6; D remains ambiguous. The germline V and J ends were trimmed by 4 bases and 0 bases, with 5 bases remaining between them. The CDR3 contains 14 residues. Germline V lookup: CDR1 SGHRS, CDR2 YFSETQ.

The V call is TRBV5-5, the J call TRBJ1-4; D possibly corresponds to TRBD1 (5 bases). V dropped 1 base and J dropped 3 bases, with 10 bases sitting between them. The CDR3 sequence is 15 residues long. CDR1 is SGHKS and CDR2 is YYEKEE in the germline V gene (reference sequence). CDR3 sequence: CASSLFRAANEKLFF. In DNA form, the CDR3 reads TGTGCCAGCAGCTTGTTCAGGGCGGCTAATGAAAAACTGTTTTTT.

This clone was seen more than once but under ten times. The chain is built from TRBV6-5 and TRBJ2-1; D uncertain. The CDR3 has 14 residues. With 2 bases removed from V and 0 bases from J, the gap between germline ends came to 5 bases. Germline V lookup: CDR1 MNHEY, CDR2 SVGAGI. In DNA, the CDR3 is TGTGCCAGCAGTTACGCGGACTCCTACAATGAGCAGTTCTTC. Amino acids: CASSYADSYNEQFF.

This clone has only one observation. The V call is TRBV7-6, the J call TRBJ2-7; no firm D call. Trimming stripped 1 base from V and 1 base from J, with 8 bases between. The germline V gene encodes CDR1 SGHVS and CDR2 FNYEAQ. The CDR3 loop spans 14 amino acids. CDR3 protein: CASSLESNSYEQYF. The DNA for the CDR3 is TGTGCCAGCAGCTTAGAATCTAATTCCTACGAGCAGTACTTC.

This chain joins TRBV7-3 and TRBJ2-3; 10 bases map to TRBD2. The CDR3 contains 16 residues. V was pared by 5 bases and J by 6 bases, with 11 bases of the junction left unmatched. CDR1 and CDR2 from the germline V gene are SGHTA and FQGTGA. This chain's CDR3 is CASSSTSGAGWDTQYF. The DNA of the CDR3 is TGTGCCAGCAGCAGTACTAGCGGGGCCGGATGGGATACGCAGTATTTT.

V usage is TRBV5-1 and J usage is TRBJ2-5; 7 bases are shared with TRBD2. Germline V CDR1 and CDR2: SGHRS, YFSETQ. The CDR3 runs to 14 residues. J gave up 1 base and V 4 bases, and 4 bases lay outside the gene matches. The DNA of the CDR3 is TGCGCCAGCAGCATGGGACTATCCCAAGAGACCCAGTACTTC. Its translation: CASSMGLSQETQYF.

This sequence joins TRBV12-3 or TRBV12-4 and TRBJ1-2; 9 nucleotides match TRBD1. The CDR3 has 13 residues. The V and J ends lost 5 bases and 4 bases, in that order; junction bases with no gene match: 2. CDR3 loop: CASSGTGTYGYTF. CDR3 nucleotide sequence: TGTGCCAGCAGTGGGACAGGGACCTATGGCTACACCTTC.

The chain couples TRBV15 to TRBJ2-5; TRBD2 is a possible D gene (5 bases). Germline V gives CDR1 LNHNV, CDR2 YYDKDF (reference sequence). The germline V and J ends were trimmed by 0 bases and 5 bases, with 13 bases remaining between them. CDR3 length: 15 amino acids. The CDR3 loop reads CATSRDRDPGETQYF. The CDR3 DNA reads TGTGCCACCAGCAGAGATCGAGACCCGGGGGAGACCCAGTACTTC.

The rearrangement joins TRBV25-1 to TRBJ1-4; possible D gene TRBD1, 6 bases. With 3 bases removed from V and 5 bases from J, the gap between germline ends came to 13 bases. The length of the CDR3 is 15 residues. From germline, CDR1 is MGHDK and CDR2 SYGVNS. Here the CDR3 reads CASSDNGQRNEKLFF. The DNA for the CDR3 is TGTGCCAGCAGTGACAACGGACAGAGGAATGAAAAACTGTTTTTT.

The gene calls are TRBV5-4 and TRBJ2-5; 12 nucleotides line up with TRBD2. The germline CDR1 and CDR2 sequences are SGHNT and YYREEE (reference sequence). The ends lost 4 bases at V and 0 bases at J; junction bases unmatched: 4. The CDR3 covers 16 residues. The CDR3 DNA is TGTGCCAGCAGCCTCGGACTAGCGGGGAACCAAGAGACCCAGTACTTC. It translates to CASSLGLAGNQETQYF.

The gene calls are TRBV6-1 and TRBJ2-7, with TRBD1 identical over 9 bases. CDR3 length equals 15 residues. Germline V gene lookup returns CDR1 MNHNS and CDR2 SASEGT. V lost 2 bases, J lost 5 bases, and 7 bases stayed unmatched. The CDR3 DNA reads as TGTGCCAGCAGTGAAAGAGGGACAGGGTTAAACGAGCAGTACTTC. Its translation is CASSERGTGLNEQYF.